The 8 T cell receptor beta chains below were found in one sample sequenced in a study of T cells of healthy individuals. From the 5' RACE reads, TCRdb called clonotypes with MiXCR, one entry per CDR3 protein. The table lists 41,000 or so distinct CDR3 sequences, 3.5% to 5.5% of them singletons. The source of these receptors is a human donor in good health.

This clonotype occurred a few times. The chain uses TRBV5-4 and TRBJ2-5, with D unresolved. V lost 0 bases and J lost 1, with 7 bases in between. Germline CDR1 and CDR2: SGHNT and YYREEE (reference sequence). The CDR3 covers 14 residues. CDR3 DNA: TGTGCCAGCAGCTTGGGTCAGACCCAAGAGACCCAGTACTTC. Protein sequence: CASSLGQTQETQYF.

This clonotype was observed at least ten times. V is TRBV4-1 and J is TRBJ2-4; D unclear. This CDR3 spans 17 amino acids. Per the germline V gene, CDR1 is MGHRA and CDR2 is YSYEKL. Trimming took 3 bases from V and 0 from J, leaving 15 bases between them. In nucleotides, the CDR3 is TGCGCCAGCAGCCAGCCGCGTATACAGCTAGCCAAAAACATTCAGTACTTC. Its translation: CASSQPRIQLAKNIQYF.

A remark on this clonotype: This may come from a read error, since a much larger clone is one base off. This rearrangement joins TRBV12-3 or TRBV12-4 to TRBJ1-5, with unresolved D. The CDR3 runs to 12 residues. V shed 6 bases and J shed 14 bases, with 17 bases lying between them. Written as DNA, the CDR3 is TGTGCCAGCAGCCTTGTTACCAAACCCAAGCATTTT. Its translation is CASSLVTKPKHF.

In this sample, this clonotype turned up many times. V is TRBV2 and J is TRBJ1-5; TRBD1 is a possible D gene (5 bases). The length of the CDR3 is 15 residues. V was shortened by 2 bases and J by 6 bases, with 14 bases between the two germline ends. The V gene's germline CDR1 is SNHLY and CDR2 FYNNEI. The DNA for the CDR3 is TGTGCCAGCAGTGAACGTTTGGCAGGGACTCAGCCCCAGCATTTT. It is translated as CASSERLAGTQPQHF.

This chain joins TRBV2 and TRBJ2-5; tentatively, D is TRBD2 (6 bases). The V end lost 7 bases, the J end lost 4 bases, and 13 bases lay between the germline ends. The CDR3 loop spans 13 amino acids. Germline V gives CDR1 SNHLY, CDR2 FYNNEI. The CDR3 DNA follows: TGTGCCAGCATTGGAGGGCCCCGAGAGACCCAGTACTTC. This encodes CASIGGPRETQYF.

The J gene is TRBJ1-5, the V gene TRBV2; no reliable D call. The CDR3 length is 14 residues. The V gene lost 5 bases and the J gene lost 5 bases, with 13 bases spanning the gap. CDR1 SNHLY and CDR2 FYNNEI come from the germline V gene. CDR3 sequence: CASSPYGHHQPQHF. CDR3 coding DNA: TGTGCCAGCAGTCCTTATGGGCATCATCAGCCCCAGCATTTT.

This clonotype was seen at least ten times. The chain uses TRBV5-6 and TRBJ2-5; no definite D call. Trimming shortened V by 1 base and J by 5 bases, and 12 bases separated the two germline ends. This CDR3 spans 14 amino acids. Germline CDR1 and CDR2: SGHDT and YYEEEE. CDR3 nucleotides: TGTGCCAGCAGCTTGAGTGGGCTGGAGGAGACCCAGTACTTC. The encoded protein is CASSLSGLEETQYF. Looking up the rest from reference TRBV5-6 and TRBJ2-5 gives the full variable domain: DAGVTQSPTHLIKTRGQQVTLRCSPKSGHDTVSWYQQALGQGPQFIFQYYEEEERQRGNFPDRFSGHQFPNYSSELNVNALLLGDSALYLCASSLSGLEETQYFGPGTRLLVL.

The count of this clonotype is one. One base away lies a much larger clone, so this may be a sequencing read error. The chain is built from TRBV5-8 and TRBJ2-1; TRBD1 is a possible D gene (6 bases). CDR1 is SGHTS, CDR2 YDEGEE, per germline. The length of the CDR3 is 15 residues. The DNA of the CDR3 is TGTGGCAGCAGCTTTAGGGGGTTACCGTACAATGAGCAGTTCTTC. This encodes CGSSFRGLPYNEQFF.